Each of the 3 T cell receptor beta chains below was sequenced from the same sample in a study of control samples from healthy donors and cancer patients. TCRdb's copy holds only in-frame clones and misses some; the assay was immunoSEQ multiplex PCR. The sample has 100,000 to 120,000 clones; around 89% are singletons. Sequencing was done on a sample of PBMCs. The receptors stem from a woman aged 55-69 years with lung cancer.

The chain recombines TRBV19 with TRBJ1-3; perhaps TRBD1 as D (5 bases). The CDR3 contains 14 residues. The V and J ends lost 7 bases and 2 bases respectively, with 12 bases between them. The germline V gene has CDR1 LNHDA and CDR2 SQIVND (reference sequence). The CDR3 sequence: CASTVGGAGNTIYF. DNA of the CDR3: TGTGCCAGTACAGTGGGGGGGGCTGGAAACACCATATATTTT.

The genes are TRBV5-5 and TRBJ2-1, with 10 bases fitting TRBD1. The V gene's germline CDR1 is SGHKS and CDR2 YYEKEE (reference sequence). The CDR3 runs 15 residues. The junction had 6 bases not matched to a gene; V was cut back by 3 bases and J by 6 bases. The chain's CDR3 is CASSSRDRGLNEQFF. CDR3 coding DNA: TGTGCCAGCAGCTCCCGGGACAGGGGTCTCAATGAGCAGTTCTTC.

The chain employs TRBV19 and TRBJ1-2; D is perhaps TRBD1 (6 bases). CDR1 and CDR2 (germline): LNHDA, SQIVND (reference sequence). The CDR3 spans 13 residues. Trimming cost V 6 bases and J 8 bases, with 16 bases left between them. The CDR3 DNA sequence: TGTGCCAGTAGGGACGGGGGGCCCTACGGCTACACCTTC. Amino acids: CASRDGGPYGYTF.